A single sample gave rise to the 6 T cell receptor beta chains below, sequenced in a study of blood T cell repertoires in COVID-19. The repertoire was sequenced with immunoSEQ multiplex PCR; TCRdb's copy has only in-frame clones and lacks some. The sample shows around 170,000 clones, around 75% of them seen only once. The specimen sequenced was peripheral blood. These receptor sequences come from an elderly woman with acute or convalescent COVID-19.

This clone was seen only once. The CDR3 DNA follows: TGTGCCACCAAGGATGGGCCCACAGATACGCAGTATTTT. As protein: CATKDGPTDTQYF. This sequence joins TRBV15 and TRBJ2-3; D unclear. Germline V lookup: CDR1 LNHNV, CDR2 YYDKDF (reference sequence). Deletions cut 7 bases from V and 2 bases from J, with 10 bases between. This CDR3 is 13 amino acids long.

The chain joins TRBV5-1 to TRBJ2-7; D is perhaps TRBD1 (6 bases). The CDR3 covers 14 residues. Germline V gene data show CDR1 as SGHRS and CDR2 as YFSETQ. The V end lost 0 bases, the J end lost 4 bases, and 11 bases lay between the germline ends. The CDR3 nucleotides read TGCGCCAGCAGCTTGGCACAGGGAGCTTACGAGCAGTACTTC. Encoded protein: CASSLAQGAYEQYF.

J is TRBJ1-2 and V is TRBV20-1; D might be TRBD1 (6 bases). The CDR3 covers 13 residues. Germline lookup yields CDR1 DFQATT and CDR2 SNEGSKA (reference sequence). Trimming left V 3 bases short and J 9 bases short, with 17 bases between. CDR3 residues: CSASWENRVSYTF. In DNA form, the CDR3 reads TGCAGTGCTAGTTGGGAGAACAGGGTTAGCTACACCTTC.

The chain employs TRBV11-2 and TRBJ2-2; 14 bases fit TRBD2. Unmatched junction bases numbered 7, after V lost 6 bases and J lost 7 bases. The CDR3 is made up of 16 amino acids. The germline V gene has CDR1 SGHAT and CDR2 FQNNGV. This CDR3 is CASRPAGTSGSGELFF. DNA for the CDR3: TGTGCCAGCAGGCCTGCTGGGACTAGCGGGAGCGGGGAGCTGTTTTTT.

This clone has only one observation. The DNA for the CDR3 is TGCGCCAGCAGCCAAGCATACAGGGGGCGAACTGAAGCTTTCTTT. Amino acids: CASSQAYRGRTEAFF. The V and J genes are TRBV4-1 and TRBJ1-1; TRBD1 matches 9 bases. Germline lookup yields CDR1 MGHRA and CDR2 YSYEKL. The CDR3 totals 15 residues. Unmatched junction bases numbered 5, after V lost 1 base and J lost 5 bases.

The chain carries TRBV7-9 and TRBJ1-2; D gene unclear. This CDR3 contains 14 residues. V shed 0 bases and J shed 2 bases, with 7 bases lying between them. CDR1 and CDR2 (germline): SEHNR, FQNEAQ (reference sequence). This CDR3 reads CASSLAGRNYGYTF. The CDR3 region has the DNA TGTGCCAGCAGCTTAGCGGGCAGAAACTATGGCTACACCTTC. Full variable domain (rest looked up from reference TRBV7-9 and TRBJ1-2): DTGVSQNPRHKITKRGQNVTFRCDPISEHNRLYWYRQTLGQGPEFLTYFQNEAQLEKSRLLSDRFSAERPKGSFSTLEIQRTEQGDSAMYLCASSLAGRNYGYTFGSGTRLTVV.